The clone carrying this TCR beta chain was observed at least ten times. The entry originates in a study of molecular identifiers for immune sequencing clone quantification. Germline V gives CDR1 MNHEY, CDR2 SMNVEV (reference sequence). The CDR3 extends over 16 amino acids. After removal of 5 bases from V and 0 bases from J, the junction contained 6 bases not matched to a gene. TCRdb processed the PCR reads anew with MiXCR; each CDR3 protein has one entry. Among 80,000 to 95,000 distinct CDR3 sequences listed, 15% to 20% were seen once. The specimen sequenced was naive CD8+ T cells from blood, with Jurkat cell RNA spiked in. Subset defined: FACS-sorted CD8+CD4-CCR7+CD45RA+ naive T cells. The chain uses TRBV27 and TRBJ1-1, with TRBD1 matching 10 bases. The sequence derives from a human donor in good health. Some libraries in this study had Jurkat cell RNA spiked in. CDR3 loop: CASSEWDRGLNTEAFF. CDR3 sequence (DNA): TGTGCCAGCAGTGAATGGGACAGGGGATTGAACACTGAAGCTTTCTTT.